The 21 T cell receptor beta chains reported below all come from one sample, sequenced in a study of monozygotic twins with inflammatory bowel disease. TCRdb reanalyzed the 5' RACE reads, giving one entry per CDR3 protein sequence and no DNA. The listing contains approximately 300,000 distinct CDR3 sequences. The material sequenced was blood. These receptors came from a human donor with ulcerative colitis or Crohn's disease, or a healthy co-twin of an affected twin (not recorded which).

The chain links TRBV7-2 to TRBJ2-1; with no DNA, the TCRdb D assignment of TRBD2 cannot be verified. CDR3 length: 13 residues. Per the germline V gene, CDR1 is SGHTA and CDR2 is FQGNSA. Here the CDR3 reads CASRGSGHNEQFF.

This chain uses TRBV7-9 with TRBJ2-5; TCRdb's D call, TRBD1, is unchecked because there is no DNA. The CDR3 runs to 16 residues. The germline CDR1 and CDR2 sequences are SEHNR and FQNEAQ (reference sequence). CDR3 in amino acids: CASSLRGTVYQETQYF. Full variable domain (remainder filled in from reference TRBV7-9 and TRBJ2-5): DTGVSQNPRHKITKRGQNVTFRCDPISEHNRLYWYRQTLGQGPEFLTYFQNEAQLEKSRLLSDRFSAERPKGSFSTLEIQRTEQGDSAMYLCASSLRGTVYQETQYFGPGTRLLVL.

The CDR3 is CASSLLSLAGESNTGELFF. The V call is TRBV27, the J call TRBJ2-2; absent DNA, TCRdb's TRBD2 call cannot be checked. Germline lookup yields CDR1 MNHEY and CDR2 SMNVEV (reference sequence). CDR3 length: 19 amino acids.

This CDR3 reads CASSRRAYEQFF. The chain uses TRBV5-6 and TRBJ2-1; TCRdb's assignment of TRBD2 cannot be checked, as there is no DNA. Germline CDR1 SGHDT, CDR2 YYEEEE. This CDR3 has 12 amino acids. Filled out from reference TRBV5-6 and TRBJ2-1, the complete variable domain reads DAGVTQSPTHLIKTRGQQVTLRCSPKSGHDTVSWYQQALGQGPQFIFQYYEEEERQRGNFPDRFSGHQFPNYSSELNVNALLLGDSALYLCASSRRAYEQFFGPGTRLTVL.

The chain uses TRBV7-2 and TRBJ2-1; TCRdb selects TRBD2, and the lack of DNA leaves this call unchecked. Looked up from germline, CDR1 is SGHTA and CDR2 is FQGNSA. The CDR3 contains 12 residues. The CDR3 here is CASSYKLELQFF.

The chain combines TRBV5-4 with TRBJ1-2; TCRdb indicates TRBD1, and absent DNA this call remains unverified. The CDR3 extends over 14 amino acids. CDR1 and CDR2 from the germline V gene are SGHNT and YYREEE (reference sequence). This CDR3 is CASSLTGDNYGYTF.

This rearrangement joins TRBV27 to TRBJ2-7; no DNA is available, so the TRBD1 call from TCRdb remains unchecked. Germline V gene sequence: CDR1 MNHEY, CDR2 SMNVEV (reference sequence). CDR3 length: 15 amino acids. The CDR3 reads CASSFVWRGHYEQYF.

V is TRBV7-9 and J is TRBJ1-6; as DNA is missing, the TRBD1 call by TCRdb cannot be tested. In germline, CDR1 is SEHNR, CDR2 FQNEAQ (reference sequence). This CDR3 is built from 15 residues. CDR3 sequence reads: CASSVGTGGDSPLHF.

The genes are TRBV20-1 and TRBJ2-1; TCRdb's D call, TRBD1, is unchecked because there is no DNA. The CDR3 contains 14 residues. CDR1 is DFQATT, CDR2 SNEGSKA, per germline (reference sequence). The CDR3 here is CSAKDRSTYNEQFF.

The chain joins TRBV7-2 to TRBJ2-1; the D call of TRBD1 rests on TCRdb alone, since no DNA is present to check it. This CDR3 has 17 residues. Germline V gives CDR1 SGHTA, CDR2 FQGNSA. CDR3 region: CASSLKFRTDLKNEQFF. The variable domain in full, with the rest retrieved from reference TRBV7-2 and TRBJ2-1, is GAGVSQSPSNKVTEKGKDVELRCDPISGHTALYWYRQSLGQGLEFLIYFQGNSAPDKSGLPSDRFSAERTGGSVSTLTIQRTQQEDSAVYLCASSLKFRTDLKNEQFFGPGTRLTVL.

This chain uses TRBV12-5 with TRBJ2-5; the D call of TRBD2 rests on TCRdb alone, since no DNA is present to check it. Germline V gene data show CDR1 as LGHNT and CDR2 as FRNRAP. The CDR3 spans 16 residues. The CDR3 region is CASGPARFLGRETQYF.

V usage is TRBV6-5 and J usage is TRBJ2-7; TCRdb picks TRBD2, but there is no DNA to check that call. This CDR3 is 13 amino acids long. From germline, CDR1 is MNHEY and CDR2 SVGAGI. This chain's CDR3 is CASGVAGGGEQYF.

This chain uses TRBV3-1 with TRBJ2-5. The germline CDR1 and CDR2 sequences are LGHDT and YNNKEL (reference sequence). The CDR3 has 14 amino acids. This CDR3 is CASSQGHLQETQYF.

This CDR3 is CASLGASGDNEQFF. This chain uses TRBV9 with TRBJ2-1; absent DNA, TCRdb's TRBD2 call cannot be checked. This CDR3 region has 14 residues. Germline V lookup: CDR1 SGDLS, CDR2 YYNGEE.

This chain's CDR3 is CAISGGQDSNQPQHF. The gene calls are TRBV10-3 and TRBJ1-5; TCRdb indicates TRBD1, and absent DNA this call remains unverified. CDR1 and CDR2 (germline): ENHRY, SYGVKD. This CDR3 has 15 residues.

The V gene is TRBV4-1, the J gene TRBJ2-7; TCRdb calls TRBD1, which cannot be checked without DNA. The V gene's germline CDR1 is MGHRA and CDR2 YSYEKL. CDR3 length equals 15 residues. CDR3 sequence: CASSQPWTGSYEQYF.

The rearrangement joins TRBV20-1 to TRBJ2-3; the D gene TCRdb calls, TRBD2, cannot be checked with no DNA. The CDR3 has 14 amino acids. In germline, CDR1 is DFQATT, CDR2 SNEGSKA (reference sequence). Here the CDR3 reads CSARPPALSDTQYF.

The chain is built from TRBV12-3 or TRBV12-4 and TRBJ2-1; there is no DNA to check the TCRdb D call of TRBD2. The CDR3 spans 16 residues. The CDR3 here is CASSQGTSGRSREQFF.

This sequence joins TRBV20-1 and TRBJ2-7; the TCRdb D gene call, TRBD2, has no DNA to confirm it. This CDR3 comprises 19 residues. Per germline, CDR1 DFQATT and CDR2 SNEGSKA (reference sequence). The CDR3 protein is CSARDVVGTSATPSYEQYF.

V is TRBV12-3 or TRBV12-4 and J is TRBJ1-4; TCRdb names TRBD1, which stays unverified in the absence of DNA. CDR3 size: 17 residues. The CDR3 reads CASSRTGQWATNEKLFF.

The V call is TRBV5-1, the J call TRBJ1-3. The CDR3 is made up of 15 amino acids. Germline CDR1 and CDR2: SGHRS and YFSETQ. This chain's CDR3 is CASSSLTGSGNTIYF.